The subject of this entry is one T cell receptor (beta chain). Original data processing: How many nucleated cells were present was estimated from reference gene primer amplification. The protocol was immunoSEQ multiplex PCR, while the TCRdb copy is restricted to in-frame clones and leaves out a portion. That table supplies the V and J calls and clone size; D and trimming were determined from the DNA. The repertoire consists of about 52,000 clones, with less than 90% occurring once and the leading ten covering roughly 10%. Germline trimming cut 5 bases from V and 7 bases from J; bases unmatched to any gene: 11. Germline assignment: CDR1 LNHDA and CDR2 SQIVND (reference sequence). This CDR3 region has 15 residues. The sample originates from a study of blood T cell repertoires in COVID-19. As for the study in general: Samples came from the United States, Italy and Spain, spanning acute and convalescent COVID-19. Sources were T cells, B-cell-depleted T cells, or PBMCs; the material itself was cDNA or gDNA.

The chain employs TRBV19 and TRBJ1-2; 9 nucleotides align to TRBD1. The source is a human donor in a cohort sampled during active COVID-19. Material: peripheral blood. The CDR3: CASSSTGTGKFGYTF. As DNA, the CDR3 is TGTGCCAGTAGTTCGACCGGGACAGGGAAATTTGGCTACACCTTC.